These 6 T cell receptor beta chains originate from one sample sequenced in a study of shared clonotypes between healthy human individuals. The naive CD8 population came from CD45RO-negative cells selected for CCR7, without terminally differentiated effector memory CD45RA+ cells. Sequencing used immunoSEQ multiplex PCR; TCRdb keeps in-frame clones, though not all of them. This sample has around 1.9 million clones; 80% to 95% occur once, and the top ten carry 1.5% to 2%. Sequencing was done on a sample of naive CD8+ T cells from PBMCs. The receptors derive from a man aged 18 to 35 in good health. Some clones in this sample may be carry-over from other donors' samples.

This clone was seen only once. The rearrangement uses TRBV6-5 and TRBJ2-7; tentatively, D is TRBD1 or TRBD2 (6 bases each). Trimming removed 1 base from V and 0 bases from J, with 10 bases in between. Germline CDR1 and CDR2: MNHEY and SVGAGI. CDR3 length: 15 amino acids. CDR3 bases: TGTGCCAGCAGTTACTGGGGGGCGAGCTCCTACGAGCAGTACTTC. Translation: CASSYWGASSYEQYF.

A note on this clone: In the same sample, other DNA sequences code for this CDR3. This rearrangement joins TRBV10-3 to TRBJ1-4, with D unclear. The CDR3 contains 15 residues. Trimming pared 2 bases from V and 0 bases from J, leaving 7 bases between. CDR1 and CDR2 from the germline V gene are ENHRY and SYGVKD. The CDR3 here is CAISEGRATNEKLFF. CDR3 coding DNA: TGTGCCATCAGTGAGGGCCGTGCAACTAATGAAAAACTGTTTTTT.

J is TRBJ2-5 and V is TRBV7-6, with 8 bases fitting TRBD2. V lost 3 bases, J lost 5 bases, and 5 bases stayed unmatched. The germline V gene encodes CDR1 SGHVS and CDR2 FNYEAQ. The CDR3 totals 14 residues. Here the CDR3 reads CASSFIAGRETQYF. In DNA, the CDR3 is TGTGCCAGCAGCTTTATAGCGGGAAGGGAGACCCAGTACTTC.

This chain connects TRBV4-1 to TRBJ1-1; D is undetermined. From germline, CDR1 is MGHRA and CDR2 YSYEKL. Trimming removed 1 base from V and 4 bases from J, with 13 bases in between. The CDR3 length is 15 residues. Here the CDR3 reads CASSQGGGFSTEAFF. The CDR3 nucleotides are TGCGCCAGCAGCCAAGGGGGAGGGTTTAGCACTGAAGCTTTCTTT.

The V call is TRBV6-6, the J call TRBJ2-7; no reliable D call. This CDR3 is 13 amino acids long. V shed 2 bases and J shed 6 bases, with 11 bases lying between them. The germline gives CDR1 MNHNY, CDR2 SVGAGI (reference sequence). The CDR3 DNA is TGTGCCAGCAGTTACAAAGACATTTCCGAGCAGTACTTC. This translates into CASSYKDISEQYF.

V gene TRBV29-1 combines with J gene TRBJ2-3; D gene uncertain. Trimming removed 3 bases from V and 2 bases from J, with 6 bases in between. Germline V lookup: CDR1 SQVTM, CDR2 ANQGSEA. This CDR3 is built from 12 residues. CDR3 sequence: CSVDSVTDTQYF. The CDR3 DNA follows: TGCAGCGTTGACAGCGTCACAGATACGCAGTATTTT.